The rows below give T cell receptor beta chains drawn from one sample of a study of cytomegalovirus exposure and HLA in healthy donors. The assay was immunoSEQ multiplex PCR, and TCRdb's table has in-frame clones only and misses some. This sample has around 100,000 clones, with about 74% found just once. Sequenced material: PBMCs. The receptors were sampled from a female donor in good health and CMV-seropositive. Both conserved end residues are part of each CDR3. A D gene is named only where the DNA matches it firmly. The size of a clone is reported for some rows only, either as once, few or many, or as a class for expanded clones.

CDR3aa | CDR3nt | j_gene | v_gene | abundance | d_gene
CASSFKSGAGTEAFF | TGTGCCAGCAGCTTTAAATCAGGGGCGGGTACTGAAGCTTTCTTT | TRBJ1-1 | TRBV13 | few | .
CASSPDRYSYNEQFF | TGTGCCAGCAGTCCCGACAGGTATTCCTACAATGAGCAGTTCTTC | TRBJ2-1 | TRBV28 | . | .
CASSPAGTSGSYNEQFF | TGTGCCAGCAGCCCGGCCGGGACTAGCGGTTCCTACAATGAGCAGTTCTTC | TRBJ2-1 | TRBV28 | . | TRBD2
CASSQEGGKDQPQHF | TGTGCCAGCAGCCAAGAAGGGGGTAAGGATCAGCCCCAGCATTTT | TRBJ1-5 | TRBV4-2 | . | .
CSVDSGSVDTQYF | TGCAGCGTTGATAGCGGGAGCGTGGATACGCAGTATTTT | TRBJ2-3 | TRBV29-1 | . | TRBD2
CASSHSGSLGGTEAFF | TGTGCCAGCAGCCATAGCGGCTCCCTCGGGGGCACTGAAGCTTTCTTT | TRBJ1-1 | TRBV4-2 | . | .
CASSLGQFNSPLHF | TGCGCCAGCAGCTTAGGACAGTTTAATTCACCCCTCCACTTT | TRBJ1-6 | TRBV5-1 | . | .
CASSVDSLAGVEQFF | TGTGCCAGCAGCGTAGATTCGCTAGCGGGAGTGGAGCAGTTCTTC | TRBJ2-1 | TRBV9 | once | TRBD2
CAISEATGTVNSPLHF | TGTGCCATCAGTGAGGCCACCGGGACAGTGAATTCACCCCTCCACTTT | TRBJ1-6 | TRBV10-3 | . | TRBD1
CASSLTGHSLLGDGYTF | TGTGCCAGCAGCTTAACGGGACACAGCCTCCTCGGGGATGGCTACACCTTC | TRBJ1-2 | TRBV7-2 | . | .
CASSSLRSSYNEQFF | TGTGCCAGCAGTAGCTTGCGGAGCTCCTACAATGAGCAGTTCTTC | TRBJ2-1 | TRBV6-5 | . | .
CASSEVRETQYF | TGTGCCAGCAGTGAAGTCCGAGAGACCCAGTACTTC | TRBJ2-5 | TRBV2 | . | .
CASSPRSLAGAIQETQYF | TGTGCCAGCTCACCGCGTTCTCTAGCGGGGGCCATACAAGAGACCCAGTACTTC | TRBJ2-5 | TRBV18 | . | TRBD2
CASSLVRSTEAFF | TGTGCCAGCAGCTTAGTTCGGAGCACTGAAGCTTTCTTT | TRBJ1-1 | TRBV11-2 | . | .
CASSRGSPNTGELFF | TGTGCCAGCAGTAGAGGGTCCCCCAACACCGGGGAGCTGTTTTTT | TRBJ2-2 | TRBV27 | once | .
CAIFQGEQYF | TGTGCCATTTTCCAGGGCGAGCAGTACTTC | TRBJ2-7 | TRBV19 | few | .
CASSLQQENTEAFF | TGCGCCAGCAGCCTGCAACAGGAAAACACTGAAGCTTTCTTT | TRBJ1-1 | TRBV5-1 | . | .
CASSQGGGPNTGELFF | TGCGCCAGCAGCCAGGGCGGGGGCCCGAACACCGGGGAGCTGTTTTTT | TRBJ2-2 | TRBV5-1 | few | .
CASSLGQGLREKLFF | TGTGCCAGCAGCTTAGGACAGGGGCTACGCGAAAAACTGTTTTTT | TRBJ1-4 | TRBV7-9 | . | TRBD1
CASSRDRNQPQHF | TGCGCCAGCAGTCGGGACAGGAATCAGCCCCAGCATTTT | TRBJ1-5 | TRBV5-1 | . | TRBD1
CAISDSLGTGNEQYF | TGTGCCATCAGTGACTCTCTCGGGACAGGGAACGAGCAGTACTTC | TRBJ2-7 | TRBV10-3 | . | TRBD1
CASSVYQGPTGELFF | TGTGCCAGCAGCGTCTACCAGGGGCCCACCGGGGAGCTGTTTTTT | TRBJ2-2 | TRBV9 | . | .
CASSSPFGGAANTEAFF | TGTGCCAGCAGCTCCCCCTTCGGTGGTGCCGCGAACACTGAAGCTTTCTTT | TRBJ1-1 | TRBV7-9 | . | .
CASSDGTGALNQPQHF | TGCGCCAGCAGTGACGGGACAGGGGCCCTCAATCAGCCCCAGCATTTT | TRBJ1-5 | TRBV5-1 | . | TRBD1
CASRGWIGQGAYNEQFF | TGTGCCAGCAGGGGTTGGATCGGGCAGGGGGCTTACAATGAGCAGTTCTTC | TRBJ2-1 | TRBV2 | . | TRBD1
CASNRREATDTQYF | TGTGCCAGCAATAGGCGGGAGGCCACAGATACGCAGTATTTT | TRBJ2-3 | TRBV2 | . | TRBD2
CASSLLSVSGRGEQFF | TGTGCTAGCAGCTTATTGAGTGTTAGCGGGAGAGGTGAGCAGTTCTTC | TRBJ2-1 | TRBV7-7 | . | TRBD2
CASRETSGLLYEQYF | TGCGCCAGCAGGGAAACTAGCGGGCTCTTGTACGAGCAGTACTTC | TRBJ2-7 | TRBV10-2 | once | TRBD2
CASSRLRETGELFF | TGTGCCAGCAGCCGACTCCGGGAGACCGGGGAGCTGTTTTTT | TRBJ2-2 | TRBV14 | . | .
CSVVSGSYTDTQYF | TGCAGCGTTGTGAGCGGGAGCTACACAGATACGCAGTATTTT | TRBJ2-3 | TRBV29-1 | . | TRBD2
CASSSQQVLAGQETQYF | TGTGCCAGCAGCTCCCAGCAGGTGCTAGCGGGACAAGAGACCCAGTACTTC | TRBJ2-5 | TRBV7-6 | . | TRBD2
CASSATDSYGYTF | TGTGCCAGCAGCGCCACAGATTCCTATGGCTACACCTTC | TRBJ1-2 | TRBV7-3 | . | .
CASSIQGGEAFF | TGTGCCAGCAGTATACAGGGGGGGGAAGCTTTCTTT | TRBJ1-1 | TRBV6-1 | . | TRBD1
CASSLGLAGGADTQYF | TGTGCCAGCAGCCTCGGACTAGCGGGAGGGGCAGATACGCAGTATTTT | TRBJ2-3 | TRBV7-9 | . | TRBD2
CASSVRQGGYGYTF | TGTGCCAGCAGCGTTAGACAGGGAGGCTATGGCTACACCTTC | TRBJ1-2 | TRBV7-9 | . | TRBD1
CAISQGVPGNTIYF | TGTGCCATCAGTCAAGGGGTTCCTGGAAACACCATATATTTT | TRBJ1-3 | TRBV10-3 | . | .
CAWSLGLGGENQPQHF | TGTGCCTGGAGCCTAGGACTCGGTGGGGAAAATCAGCCCCAGCATTTT | TRBJ1-5 | TRBV30 | . | .
CASSFFSGGRTGELFF | TGTGCCAGCAGCTTCTTTAGCGGGGGCCGCACCGGGGAGCTGTTTTTT | TRBJ2-2 | TRBV5-4 | . | TRBD2
CASSLAAGAREAFF | TGTGCCAGCAGCTTAGCCGCGGGGGCGAGAGAGGCTTTCTTT | TRBJ1-1 | TRBV7-2 | . | .
CASSHPTGETEAFF | TGTGCCAGCAGTCATCCAACAGGGGAGACTGAAGCTTTCTTT | TRBJ1-1 | TRBV5-8 | few | TRBD1
CASSEGTAYEQYF | TGCGCCAGCAGTGAAGGGACAGCCTACGAGCAGTACTTC | TRBJ2-7 | TRBV10-2 | . | TRBD1
CASSIGQKNEQFF | TGTGCCAGTAGTATAGGGCAGAAAAATGAGCAGTTCTTC | TRBJ2-1 | TRBV19 | once | .
CASSLGGSGTEAFF | TGTGCCAGCAGCTTAGGAGGGTCGGGCACTGAAGCTTTCTTT | TRBJ1-1 | TRBV7-2 | few | .
CASSVGVSNQPQHF | TGTGCCAGCAGTGTAGGGGTAAGCAATCAGCCCCAGCATTTT | TRBJ1-5 | TRBV6-1 | . | .
CASSLRGMANSPLHF | TGTGCCAGCAGCTTACGAGGGATGGCTAATTCACCCCTCCACTTT | TRBJ1-6 | TRBV7-2 | . | .